This TCR beta chain appears in the sequencing data of a study of blood T cells in healthy people across ages. The study, taken as a whole, reports: Compared with aged donors, long-lived donors showed fewer expanded clones, suggesting selection.

The second PCR ran 7 to 11 cycles with a sample-barcoded 5' primer and J-beta primers. The yield of each sample was at least 3 million CDR3-containing paired-end reads. TCRdb analysed the 5' RACE reads with MiXCR anew, one entry per CDR3 protein. The sample records more than 1.4 million distinct CDR3 sequences, approximately 40% being singletons. Total RNA extraction produced at least 5.5 micrograms (per sample) for the study. CDR1 and CDR2 (germline): MNHEY, SVGAGI. CDR3 length: 15 residues. V was clipped by 6 bases and J by 12 bases; unmatched bases: 10. This clonotype has a single count. What it binds is not known.

Sequencing was performed on blood. The chain has TRBV6-5 and TRBJ2-1; the match to TRBD2 covers 14 bases. The source is a woman between 18 and 29 years old in good health. Here the CDR3 DNA reads TGTGCCAGCAGATCGGGACTAGCGGGAGTGGATGTGCAGTTCTTC. Its translation is CASRSGLAGVDVQFF.